Following are 21 T cell receptor beta chains from one sample sequenced in a study of cytomegalovirus exposure and HLA in healthy donors. PCR amplification relied on 60 Vbeta primers (plus 13 Jbeta primers). Some clones are missing from TCRdb's copy, which holds only in-frame ones; the method was immunoSEQ multiplex PCR. The table records some 74,000 clones, about three quarters of them present only once. Input material: PBMCs. All receptors come from a male donor in good health and CMV-seronegative.

V and J are TRBV5-6 and TRBJ2-1; TRBD2 matches 13 bases. Germline loops: CDR1 SGHDT, CDR2 YYEEEE. Trimming removed 0 bases from V and 7 bases from J; junction bases left unmatched: 7. The CDR3 contains 17 residues. CDR3 residues: CASSLALTSGRGNEQFF. The CDR3 coding sequence is TGTGCCAGCAGCTTGGCGTTAACTAGCGGGAGGGGAAATGAGCAGTTCTTC.

The chain employs TRBV4-1 and TRBJ2-5; TRBD1 matches at 10 bases. J was trimmed by 5 bases and V by 5 bases; bases with no gene match: 8. In germline, CDR1 is MGHRA, CDR2 YSYEKL. The CDR3 contains 15 residues. The CDR3 region is CASSRTGTGEETQYF. For the CDR3, the DNA is TGCGCCAGCAGCAGAACCGGGACAGGGGAGGAGACCCAGTACTTC.

This clone occurred once. The J gene is TRBJ1-6, the V gene TRBV4-3, with D possibly matching TRBD1 (5 bases). This CDR3 region has 16 residues. V gave up 0 bases and J gave up 7 bases, with 13 bases separating them. Germline lookup yields CDR1 LGHNA and CDR2 YSLEER. The CDR3 DNA sequence: TGCGCCAGCAGCCAAGATCTTGGACATCCAAATTCACCCCTCCACTTT. It codes for CASSQDLGHPNSPLHF.

The V call is TRBV10-2, the J call TRBJ2-7; possible D gene TRBD1, 5 bases. The germline V gene encodes CDR1 WSHSY and CDR2 SAAADI. V was shortened by 6 bases and J by 4 bases, with 16 bases between the two germline ends. The CDR3 has 14 amino acids. CDR3 sequence (DNA): TGCGCCAGCAGGTATAATGGGGCCCCATACGAGCAGTACTTC. Protein sequence: CASRYNGAPYEQYF.

This clone was observed a handful of times. The J gene is TRBJ1-5, the V gene TRBV6-1; D ambiguous. CDR3 length equals 14 residues. The V end was cut by 0 bases, the J end by 7 bases, with 10 bases between. The germline CDR1 and CDR2 sequences are MNHNS and SASEGT. The CDR3 here is CASSEARGGQPQHF. The CDR3 coding sequence is TGTGCCAGCAGTGAAGCGCGGGGTGGACAGCCCCAGCATTTT.

V usage is TRBV11-2 and J usage is TRBJ2-5, with a tentative D call TRBD2 (7 bases). V was trimmed by 4 bases and J by 7 bases, leaving 22 bases between them. The CDR3 is made up of 16 amino acids. Germline values: CDR1 SGHAT, CDR2 FQNNGV. CDR3 DNA sequence: TGTGCCAGCAGCTATGGAGGCCGAGGGGGAGGGGGGACCCAGTACTTC. Protein sequence: CASSYGGRGGGGTQYF.

This rearrangement joins TRBV13 to TRBJ1-6, with 8 bases that match TRBD1. V dropped 5 bases and J dropped 11; count of bases not matched to a gene: 17. This CDR3 contains 17 residues. The germline gives CDR1 PRHDT, CDR2 FYEKMQ (reference sequence). The chain's CDR3 is CASSVRTGRSTAPPLHF. DNA of the CDR3: TGTGCCAGCAGCGTCAGGACAGGGAGGTCAACCGCCCCACCCCTCCACTTT.

Only a few counts were recorded for this clone. The chain is built from TRBV11-2 and TRBJ2-7; possible D gene TRBD1, 5 bases. Between the trimmed V and J ends, which lost 4 bases and 3 bases, there was a span of 16 bases. Germline values: CDR1 SGHAT, CDR2 FQNNGV. This CDR3 has 15 residues. Here the CDR3 reads CASSYRQRSFYEQYF. CDR3 coding DNA: TGTGCCAGCAGCTACAGACAGAGAAGTTTCTACGAGCAGTACTTC.

The V call is TRBV6-5, the J call TRBJ1-4, with TRBD1 matching 11 bases. Unmatched junction bases numbered 9, after V lost 8 bases and J lost 7 bases. In germline, CDR1 is MNHEY, CDR2 SVGAGI. This CDR3 spans 15 amino acids. CDR3 nucleotide sequence: TGTGCCAGCTCGAACAGTGGGACAGGGGGTGAAAAACTGTTTTTT. Translation gives CASSNSGTGGEKLFF.

The rearrangement joins TRBV29-1 to TRBJ1-5, with 8 bases aligning to TRBD1. This CDR3 spans 13 amino acids. The junction had 7 bases not matched to a gene; V was cut back by 5 bases and J by 7 bases. Germline CDR1 and CDR2: SQVTM and ANQGSEA. The DNA of the CDR3 is TGCAGCGTTTCCGACAGGGGAAACCAGCCCCAGCATTTT. Translation: CSVSDRGNQPQHF.

This rearrangement joins TRBV19 to TRBJ2-7; tentative D call: TRBD1 (7 bases). From germline, CDR1 is LNHDA and CDR2 SQIVND (reference sequence). V lost 10 bases, J lost 3 bases, and 22 bases lay in between. This CDR3 is 15 amino acids long. The CDR3 coding sequence is TGTGCCACCTCGAGGGTAGGGGGGACAGACTACGAGCAGTACTTC. Protein sequence: CATSRVGGTDYEQYF.

This chain uses TRBV2 with TRBJ2-1; no clear D. The CDR3 runs 13 residues. V lost 2 bases and J lost 3, with 5 bases in between. Germline V CDR1 and CDR2: SNHLY, FYNNEI. Written as DNA, the CDR3 is TGTGCCAGCAGTGAAATCGGCTACAATGAGCAGTTCTTC. Its translation is CASSEIGYNEQFF.

The gene calls are TRBV27 and TRBJ2-6, with unresolved D. The V gene's germline CDR1 is MNHEY and CDR2 SMNVEV (reference sequence). Trimming removed 6 bases at V and 0 bases at J, with 9 bases between. This CDR3 is 15 amino acids long. CDR3 nucleotide sequence: TGTGCCAGCAGCTCCTTTAACTCTGGGGCCAACGTCCTGACTTTC. Translated, it gives CASSSFNSGANVLTF. Drawing the rest from reference TRBV27 and TRBJ2-6, the complete variable domain is EAQVTQNPRYLITVTGKKLTVTCSQNMNHEYMSWYRQDPGLGLRQIYYSMNVEVTDKGDVPEGYKVSRKEKRNFPLILESPSPNQTSLYFCASSSFNSGANVLTFGAGSRLTVL.

The V call is TRBV19, the J call TRBJ2-5; 11 bases fit TRBD2. Germline values: CDR1 LNHDA, CDR2 SQIVND (reference sequence). V lost 4 bases, J lost 5 bases, and 6 bases stayed unmatched. The CDR3 is made up of 15 amino acids. CDR3: CASSRLAGGYETQYF. The CDR3 nucleotides read TGTGCCAGTAGTAGGCTAGCGGGGGGTTATGAGACCCAGTACTTC. The whole variable domain, filled in from reference TRBV19 and TRBJ2-5, reads DGGITQSPKYLFRKEGQNVTLSCEQNLNHDAMYWYRQDPGQGLRLIYYSQIVNDFQKGDIAEGYSVSREKKESFPLTVTSAQKNPTAFYLCASSRLAGGYETQYFGPGTRLLVL.

The chain has TRBV10-1 and TRBJ2-1, with TRBD2 matching over 14 bases. Germline-derived CDR1 and CDR2 are WNHNN and SYGVQD (reference sequence). The J segment lost 10 bases and the V segment lost 5 bases, leaving 7 bases of the junction unmatched. This CDR3 has 15 amino acids. This chain's CDR3 is CASSPGLAGGPEQFF. The CDR3 nucleotides are TGCGCCAGCAGTCCAGGACTAGCGGGAGGTCCCGAGCAGTTCTTC.

The V gene is TRBV11-2, the J gene TRBJ1-4; D uncertain. The germline V gene has CDR1 SGHAT and CDR2 FQNNGV. This CDR3 is 15 amino acids long. Between the trimmed V and J ends, which lost 5 bases and 4 bases, there was a span of 14 bases. CDR3 protein: CASSPWTGINEKLFF. CDR3 DNA sequence: TGTGCCAGCAGCCCGTGGACGGGGATTAATGAAAAACTGTTTTTT.

Of note for this clone: One end of the junction varies from germline; a read error may be responsible. The V and J genes are TRBV4-1 and TRBJ2-3, with 9 bases aligning to TRBD2. Germline values: CDR1 MGHRA, CDR2 YSYEKL. The CDR3 has 16 residues. CDR3 in DNA: TGTGCCAGCAGCCAAGATCGGCGGGGGGGCCCAGATACGCAGTATTTT. It specifies CASSQDRRGGPDTQYF.

This chain connects TRBV25-1 to TRBJ1-5; 7 bases are shared with TRBD1. CDR1 is MGHDK and CDR2 is SYGVNS in the germline V gene. This CDR3 spans 14 amino acids. The trim removed 5 bases at V and 5 bases at J, leaving 6 bases unmatched. The chain's CDR3 is CASSQTGVHQPQHF. CDR3 nucleotides: TGTGCCAGCAGTCAAACAGGGGTTCATCAGCCCCAGCATTTT.

The chain carries TRBV2 and TRBJ1-1, with 9 nucleotides matching TRBD1. After removal of 8 bases from V and 7 bases from J, the junction contained 2 bases not matched to a gene. The CDR3 loop spans 11 amino acids. Looked up from germline, CDR1 is SNHLY and CDR2 is FYNNEI. CDR3 protein: CASPDRGEAFF. CDR3 bases: TGTGCCAGCCCGGACAGGGGTGAAGCTTTCTTT.

The V and J genes are TRBV5-1 and TRBJ2-5, with 7 bases aligning to TRBD1. Germline values: CDR1 SGHRS, CDR2 YFSETQ. The CDR3 is 15 amino acids. The trim removed 4 bases at V and 1 base at J, leaving 7 bases unmatched. For the CDR3, the DNA is TGCGCCAGCAGCATAAATGACAGGGCCCAAGAGACCCAGTACTTC. Amino acids: CASSINDRAQETQYF. The variable domain in full, with the rest retrieved from reference TRBV5-1 and TRBJ2-5, is KAGVTQTPRYLIKTRGQQVTLSCSPISGHRSVSWYQQTPGQGLQFLFEYFSETQRNKGNFPGRFSGRQFSNSRSEMNVSTLELGDSALYLCASSINDRAQETQYFGPGTRLLVL.

This chain uses TRBV29-1 with TRBJ2-2; 10 bases are shared with TRBD2. This CDR3 is built from 14 residues. Germline values: CDR1 SQVTM, CDR2 ANQGSEA. J gave up 4 bases and V 4 bases, and 3 bases lay outside the gene matches. The CDR3 region is CSVAAGGPTGELFF. CDR3 in DNA: TGCAGCGTTGCAGCGGGAGGGCCCACCGGGGAGCTGTTTTTT.